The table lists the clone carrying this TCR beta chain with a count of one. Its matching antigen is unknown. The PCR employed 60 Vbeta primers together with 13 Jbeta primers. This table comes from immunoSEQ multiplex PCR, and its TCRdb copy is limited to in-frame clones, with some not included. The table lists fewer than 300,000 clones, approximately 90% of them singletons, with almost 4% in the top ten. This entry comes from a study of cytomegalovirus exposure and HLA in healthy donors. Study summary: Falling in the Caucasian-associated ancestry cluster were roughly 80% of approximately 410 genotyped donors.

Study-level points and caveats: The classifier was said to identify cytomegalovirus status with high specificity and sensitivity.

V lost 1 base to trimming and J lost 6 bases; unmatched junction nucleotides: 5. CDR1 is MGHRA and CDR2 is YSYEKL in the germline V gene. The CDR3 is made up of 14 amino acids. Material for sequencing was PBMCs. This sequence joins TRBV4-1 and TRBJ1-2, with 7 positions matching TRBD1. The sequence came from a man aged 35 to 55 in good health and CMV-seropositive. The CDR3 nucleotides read TGCGCCAGCAGCCAAGTAACAGGGGTCGATGGCTACACCTTC. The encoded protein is CASSQVTGVDGYTF.